The 22 T cell receptor beta chains below were found in one sample sequenced in a study of T-cell reconstitution after alpha-beta-depleted transplantation in children. It was with unique molecular identifiers that the TCRbeta library was prepared. TCRdb itself ran the PCR reads through MiXCR, one entry per CDR3 protein. Of under 350,000 distinct CDR3 sequences in the sample, over 8% were seen once. The specimen was PBMCs from the stem cell graft donor, collected from the stem cell graft. The origin of the receptors is a human donor who donated a stem cell graft to a child with SCID.

This clonotype has a count of ten or more. The CDR3 region is CASSYSHAQETQYF. The CDR3 DNA reads as TGTGCCAGCAGTTACTCTCATGCCCAAGAGACCCAGTACTTC. The chain employs TRBV6-5 and TRBJ2-5; D not resolved. Germline-derived CDR1 and CDR2 are MNHEY and SVGAGI. This CDR3 comprises 14 residues. Trimming cost V 0 bases and J 1 base, with 6 bases left between them.

This sequence joins TRBV20-1 and TRBJ1-1; D is unresolved. Trimming stripped 0 bases from V and 1 base from J, with 9 bases between. CDR1 DFQATT and CDR2 SNEGSKA come from the germline V gene (reference sequence). The CDR3 spans 14 residues. The CDR3 is CSARDRVRNTEAFF. DNA of the CDR3: TGCAGTGCTAGAGATCGGGTCAGGAACACTGAAGCTTTCTTT.

This chain's CDR3 is CASSQGSRGQYF. As DNA, the CDR3 is TGTGCCAGCAGCCAAGGGTCGCGCGGGCAGTATTTT. The V and J genes are TRBV3-1 and TRBJ2-3, with D unclear. Trimming removed 1 base from V and 11 bases from J, with 10 bases in between. Germline V gene sequence: CDR1 LGHDT, CDR2 YNNKEL (reference sequence). The CDR3 is made up of 12 amino acids.

This clonotype was seen many times. The CDR3 DNA reads as TGTGCCAGCAGTTTATGGGGGGAGGAAGATACGCAGTATTTT. As protein: CASSLWGEEDTQYF. The chain carries TRBV12-3 or TRBV12-4 and TRBJ2-3; perhaps TRBD2 as D (6 bases). This CDR3 region has 14 residues. V lost 2 bases to trimming and J lost 5 bases, with 11 bases between them.

This clonotype was seen only a few times. V and J are TRBV6-2 or TRBV6-3 and TRBJ2-3, with no clear D. The V gene lost 0 bases and the J gene lost 6 bases, with 7 bases spanning the gap. Germline CDR1 is MNHEY and CDR2 is SVGEGT. The CDR3 covers 13 residues. Here the CDR3 DNA reads TGTGCCAGCAGTTACTCGAGAGGCGATACGCAGTATTTT. Translating it yields CASSYSRGDTQYF.

This clonotype was counted only a few times. The V gene is TRBV7-3, the J gene TRBJ2-1; 10 nucleotides align to TRBD2. From germline, CDR1 is SGHTA and CDR2 FQGTGA. This CDR3 spans 15 amino acids. Trimming took 4 bases from V and 7 from J; bases not matched to a gene: 7. The CDR3 sequence is CASSSSGGVLNEQFF. The CDR3 region has the DNA TGTGCCAGCAGCTCCAGCGGGGGGGTTTTGAATGAGCAGTTCTTC.

In its sample, this clonotype was seen many times. The J gene is TRBJ2-3, the V gene TRBV5-1; possibly TRBD2 for D (5 bases). The CDR3 is 13 amino acids. Trimming cost V 6 bases and J 6 bases, with 14 bases left between them. Germline V gene lookup returns CDR1 SGHRS and CDR2 YFSETQ. DNA of the CDR3: TGCGCCAGCAATCGACTACTCTCGGATACGCAGTATTTT. Translation: CASNRLLSDTQYF.

This clonotype was seen a few times. This chain connects TRBV2 to TRBJ1-2; D is perhaps TRBD1 (5 bases). The ends were cut back, 3 bases at V and 5 bases at J, with 7 bases in the middle. Germline V gives CDR1 SNHLY, CDR2 FYNNEI. The CDR3 contains 12 residues. The CDR3 here is CASSERGYGYTF. The CDR3, as DNA: TGTGCCAGCAGTGAGAGGGGTTATGGCTACACCTTC. Full variable domain (outside the CDR3, taken from reference TRBV2 and TRBJ1-2): EPEVTQTPSHQVTQMGQEVILRCVPISNHLYFYWYRQILGQKVEFLVSFYNNEISEKSEIFDDQFSVERPDGSNFTLKIRSTKLEDSAMYFCASSERGYGYTFGSGTRLTVV.

This clonotype was seen many times. This chain connects TRBV12-3 or TRBV12-4 to TRBJ2-4, with 8 nucleotides matching TRBD2. Losses at the gene ends were 5 bases for V and 7 bases for J; bases not matched to a gene: 10. The CDR3 loop spans 15 amino acids. This CDR3 reads CASSTFRTSSNIQYF. The CDR3 DNA sequence: TGTGCCAGCAGTACTTTTAGGACTAGCAGTAACATTCAGTACTTC.

This clonotype has ten or more counts. The rearrangement uses TRBV7-2 and TRBJ1-1; possible D gene TRBD1, 5 bases. Germline CDR1 is SGHTA and CDR2 is FQGNSA. Between the trimmed V and J ends, which lost 4 bases and 2 bases, there was a span of 17 bases. This CDR3 has 16 residues. DNA of the CDR3: TGTGCCAGCAGCTATAAGGGGCTAGGGGCTAACACTGAAGCTTTCTTT. Translated: CASSYKGLGANTEAFF.

This clonotype was counted a few times. V gene TRBV20-1 combines with J gene TRBJ2-4; D not certain. Germline V CDR1 and CDR2: DFQATT, SNEGSKA (reference sequence). V lost 5 bases, J lost 4 bases, and 3 bases lay in between. The CDR3 runs 10 residues. The CDR3 here is CSASKNIQYF. In DNA, the CDR3 is TGCAGTGCTTCTAAAAACATTCAGTACTTC.

This clonotype was detected many times. The rearrangement links TRBV4-1 to TRBJ2-2, with D uncertain. V was cut by 0 bases and J by 4 bases, with 6 bases left in between. The germline V gene has CDR1 MGHRA and CDR2 YSYEKL. This CDR3 has 14 residues. The CDR3 loop reads CASSQDQSTGELFF. In DNA, the CDR3 is TGCGCCAGCAGCCAAGACCAGAGCACCGGGGAGCTGTTTTTT.

This clonotype was picked up a small number of times. CDR3 region: CASRNLGSSYEQYF. CDR3 DNA: TGTGCCAGCAGAAATTTAGGTTCTTCCTACGAGCAGTACTTC. This chain joins TRBV27 and TRBJ2-7; D not certain. The germline gives CDR1 MNHEY, CDR2 SMNVEV (reference sequence). V lost 6 bases, J lost 1 base, and 13 bases lay in between. The CDR3 length is 14 residues.

This clonotype turned up a few times. The chain has TRBV12-3 or TRBV12-4 and TRBJ1-1; perhaps TRBD1 as D (6 bases). V gave up 2 bases and J gave up 5 bases, with 9 bases separating them. The CDR3 consists of 13 residues. CDR3 residues: CASSLLQGTEAFF. Written as DNA, the CDR3 is TGTGCCAGCAGTTTATTACAGGGAACTGAAGCTTTCTTT.

This clonotype was detected only a few times. This sequence joins TRBV12-3 or TRBV12-4 and TRBJ2-7, with 10 bases fitting TRBD1. J was trimmed by 6 bases and V by 5 bases; bases with no gene match: 10. The CDR3 is 15 amino acids. The CDR3, as DNA: TGTGCCAGCAGTCTCCGGGACAGGGGTTTCTTCGAGCAGTACTTC. This codes for CASSLRDRGFFEQYF.

This clonotype has ten or more counts. The gene calls are TRBV11-2 and TRBJ2-3, with 7 positions matching TRBD1. With V trimmed by 5 bases and J by 5 bases, 10 bases remained unmatched. The germline CDR1 and CDR2 sequences are SGHAT and FQNNGV. The CDR3 has 15 residues. CDR3 in amino acids: CASSPTGAVGDTQYF. CDR3 sequence (DNA): TGTGCCAGCAGCCCAACAGGGGCCGTGGGAGATACGCAGTATTTT.

This clonotype was found a few times. The chain joins TRBV5-1 to TRBJ1-6; no firm D call. CDR1 and CDR2 (germline): SGHRS, YFSETQ. The CDR3 covers 16 residues. V dropped 3 bases and J dropped 3 bases, with 13 bases sitting between them. In DNA form, the CDR3 reads TGCGCCAGCAGCTCGGACGGCCCCGTCTATAATTCACCCCTCCACTTT. This gives the protein CASSSDGPVYNSPLHF.

This clonotype occurred many times. The chain's CDR3 is CASSLVTSEYNEQFF. The CDR3 bases are TGTGCCAGCAGCTTGGTTACTAGCGAGTACAATGAGCAGTTCTTC. The chain joins TRBV5-6 to TRBJ2-1; 7 bases agree with TRBD2. The CDR3 has 15 amino acids. Germline V gene sequence: CDR1 SGHDT, CDR2 YYEEEE. The junction had 4 bases not matched to a gene; V was cut back by 0 bases and J by 4 bases.

This chain uses TRBV25-1 with TRBJ1-5, with a possible D match to TRBD1 (5 bases). This CDR3 has 12 amino acids. V was pared by 5 bases and J by 7 bases, with 9 bases between. Germline CDR1 and CDR2: MGHDK and SYGVNS. CDR3 coding DNA: TGTGCCAGCAGTACCTGGGACCAGCCCCAGCATTTT. This sequence encodes CASSTWDQPQHF.

The chain couples TRBV7-6 to TRBJ2-5; 8 positions agree with TRBD1. CDR1 and CDR2 from the germline V gene are SGHVS and FNYEAQ. The CDR3 is made up of 16 amino acids. V lost 2 bases and J lost 5; bases outside the gene matches: 10. The CDR3 sequence: CASSLTGQAVLETQYF. The CDR3 bases are TGTGCCAGCAGCTTAACGGGACAGGCGGTGCTGGAGACCCAGTACTTC.

There are a few counts of this clonotype. The gene calls are TRBV12-3 or TRBV12-4 and TRBJ1-2; D unclear. CDR3 length: 14 amino acids. The V end lost 5 bases, the J end lost 4 bases, and 14 bases lay between the germline ends. The DNA for the CDR3 is TGTGCCAGCAGTCTACACGTTGTCAGCTATGGCTACACCTTC. Translated, it gives CASSLHVVSYGYTF.

This clonotype was detected only a few times. The chain links TRBV7-7 to TRBJ2-1; 10 bases fit TRBD2. The CDR3 extends over 17 amino acids. V lost 5 bases, J lost 4 bases, and 11 bases stayed unmatched. Per the germline V gene, CDR1 is SSHAT and CDR2 is FNYEAQ (reference sequence). CDR3 sequence: CASSPQRASGGYNEQFF. In DNA, the CDR3 is TGTGCCAGCAGCCCCCAGAGGGCTAGCGGGGGATACAATGAGCAGTTCTTC. Looking up the rest from reference TRBV7-7 and TRBJ2-1 gives the full variable domain: GAGVSQSPRYKVTKRGQDVTLRCDPISSHATLYWYQQALGQGPEFLTYFNYEAQPDKSGLPSDRFSAERPEGSISTLTIQRTEQRDSAMYRCASSPQRASGGYNEQFFGPGTRLTVL.